The clone carrying this TCR beta chain was detected a few times. The sample comes from a study of CD8+ T cells in alopecia areata. The treatment denotes: oral pan-JAK inhibitor, 5-10 mg twice daily. Researchers took lesional scalp punch biopsies and peripheral blood from people who were alopecia areata patients. The CDR3 totals 15 residues. Per the germline V gene, CDR1 is LNHNV and CDR2 is YYDKDF (reference sequence). Trimming took 5 bases from V and 5 from J; bases not matched to a gene: 12. Reverse transcription of extracted RNA yielded cDNA, which provided the sequencing template. Clones were sequenced by immunoSEQ multiplex PCR, and TCRdb holds only the in-frame ones, with some missing. The sample shows fewer than 110,000 clones, about 60% of them seen only once.

This sequence originates from a human donor with alopecia areata. This specimen was CD8+ T cells sorted from blood, taken at week 56, from a patient treated with tofacitinib. V is TRBV15 and J is TRBJ2-7; TRBD2 matches 7 bases. CDR3 region: CATSPRGRAGHEQYF. The DNA of the CDR3 is TGTGCCACCAGCCCCCGGGGGAGGGCCGGCCACGAGCAGTACTTC.